These 9 T cell receptor beta chains originate from one sample sequenced in a study of shared clonotypes between healthy human individuals. Libraries were prepared by immunoSEQ multiplex PCR; TCRdb keeps only in-frame clonotypes and omits some of them. In the table there are 1 million to 1.2 million clones, about 80% of which are singletons. Sequencing used memory CD4+ T cells from PBMCs. Subset meaning: CD45RA-negative fraction. The receptor set was obtained from a man younger than 35 in good health. Some clones in this sample may be carry-over from other donors' samples.

This clone has ten or more counts. Other DNA variants within this sample encode the same CDR3. The chain has TRBV6-6 and TRBJ1-1, with 7 bases matching TRBD1. The CDR3 is 14 residues long. J gave up 7 bases and V 0 bases, and 5 bases lay outside the gene matches. From germline, CDR1 is MNHNY and CDR2 SVGAGI (reference sequence). CDR3 bases: TGTGCCAGCAGTTACTCGACCAGGGGGGATGAAGCTTTCTTT. Its translation: CASSYSTRGDEAFF.

This clone was found once. Different DNA sequences within this sample yield the same CDR3. The chain combines TRBV5-1 with TRBJ2-5; no clear D gene. This CDR3 spans 13 amino acids. Germline lookup yields CDR1 SGHRS and CDR2 YFSETQ. Trimming stripped 0 bases from V and 2 bases from J, with 5 bases between. CDR3 DNA sequence: TGCGCCAGCAGCTTGGGCCTACAAGAGACCCAGTACTTC. It codes for CASSLGLQETQYF.

The rearrangement uses TRBV9 and TRBJ2-2; the match to TRBD2 covers 13 bases. The CDR3 has 18 amino acids. Germline V CDR1 and CDR2: SGDLS, YYNGEE. The V gene end was trimmed by 4 bases and the J gene end by 7 bases; junction bases not matched to a gene: 13. CDR3 DNA sequence: TGTGCCAGCAGCACTACAGGACTAGCGGGAGATCTCGACGGGGAGCTGTTTTTT. As protein: CASSTTGLAGDLDGELFF.

V is TRBV7-2 and J is TRBJ2-3, with D perhaps TRBD2 (5 bases). The V and J ends lost 3 bases and 0 bases respectively, with 13 bases between them. The V gene's germline CDR1 is SGHTA and CDR2 FQGNSA. CDR3 length equals 16 residues. The CDR3 bases are TGTGCCAGCAGCTTTACGGGAACTCGAAGCACAGATACGCAGTATTTT. This sequence encodes CASSFTGTRSTDTQYF. Supplemented by reference TRBV7-2 and TRBJ2-3, the full variable domain reads GAGVSQSPSNKVTEKGKDVELRCDPISGHTALYWYRQSLGQGLEFLIYFQGNSAPDKSGLPSDRFSAERTGGSVSTLTIQRTQQEDSAVYLCASSFTGTRSTDTQYFGPGTRLTVL.

V usage is TRBV6-6 and J usage is TRBJ2-2, with 7 bases lining up with TRBD1. The trim removed 8 bases at V and 4 bases at J, leaving 7 bases unmatched. Per germline, CDR1 MNHNY and CDR2 SVGAGI (reference sequence). CDR3 size: 14 residues. CDR3 amino acids: CASAKTGSTGELFF. The DNA of the CDR3 is TGTGCCAGCGCCAAGACAGGGAGCACCGGGGAGCTGTTTTTT.

The chain recombines TRBV7-2 with TRBJ2-2; D may match TRBD1 or TRBD2 (5 bases each). V dropped 5 bases and J dropped 2 bases, with 15 bases sitting between them. The CDR3 loop spans 16 amino acids. CDR1 and CDR2 from the germline V gene are SGHTA and FQGNSA. CDR3: CASSRPGTSNTGELFF. CDR3 sequence (DNA): TGTGCCAGCAGCAGACCCGGGACGTCTAACACCGGGGAGCTGTTTTTT.

V gene TRBV6-1 combines with J gene TRBJ2-3, with TRBD2 matching 7 bases. In germline, CDR1 is MNHNS, CDR2 SASEGT. The V and J ends lost 4 bases and 2 bases, in that order; junction bases with no gene match: 3. The CDR3 sequence is 14 residues long. In DNA, the CDR3 is TGTGCCAGCAGTGGAGCGGGGCCCACAGATACGCAGTATTTT. Translation gives CASSGAGPTDTQYF.

Note on this clone: At the DNA level, this CDR3 is encoded by other sequences in the same sample as well. The chain uses TRBV27 and TRBJ2-7; D unresolved. The CDR3 has 12 amino acids. CDR1 MNHEY and CDR2 SMNVEV come from the germline V gene (reference sequence). Trimming pared 5 bases from V and 2 bases from J, leaving 7 bases between. The CDR3 reads CASSPDPYEQYF. CDR3 DNA sequence: TGTGCCAGCAGTCCTGATCCCTACGAGCAGTACTTC.

The J gene is TRBJ1-1, the V gene TRBV5-8; possibly TRBD1 for D (5 bases). Deletions cut 1 base from V and 4 bases from J, with 11 bases between. The CDR3 length is 14 residues. The V gene's germline CDR1 is SGHTS and CDR2 YDEGEE. The CDR3 sequence: CASSLYSGITEAFF. The CDR3 DNA reads TGTGCCAGCAGCTTGTATTCAGGGATCACTGAAGCTTTCTTT. The variable domain in full, with the rest retrieved from reference TRBV5-8 and TRBJ1-1, is EAGVTQSPTHLIKTRGQQATLRCSPISGHTSVYWYQQALGLGLQFLLWYDEGEERNRGNFPPRFSGRQFPNYSSELNVNALELEDSALYLCASSLYSGITEAFFGQGTRLTVV.